Below, 27 T cell receptor beta chains from the same sample are listed, as sequenced in a study of PD-1 blockade in classical Hodgkin lymphoma. Time point denoted: cycle 4 day 1 (C4D1), after about 6 weeks of nivolumab. Every single patient, without exception, relapsed after autologous stem cell transplantation, and brentuximab vedotin exposure varied. The data were produced by immunoSEQ multiplex PCR, yet TCRdb's version contains in-frame clones alone and is incomplete. The sample holds about 93,000 clones, around 78% seen once. The specimen was peripheral blood mononuclear cells (PBMCs), collected before the fourth cycle of nivolumab. The source is a human donor with classical Hodgkin lymphoma.

This rearrangement joins TRBV12-5 to TRBJ1-6, with a weak D call TRBD1 (6 bases). Per germline, CDR1 LGHNT and CDR2 FRNRAP. V lost 6 bases and J 4 bases, leaving 7 bases between the germline ends. The CDR3 is 13 residues long. The CDR3 spells CASGQGYNSPLHF. The DNA for the CDR3 is TGTGCTAGTGGCCAGGGGTATAATTCACCCCTCCACTTT.

The chain joins TRBV6-6 to TRBJ1-6; TRBD1 matches 7 bases. Germline values: CDR1 MNHNY, CDR2 SVGAGI (reference sequence). With V trimmed by 5 bases and J by 9 bases, 7 bases remained unmatched. This CDR3 is 14 amino acids long. CDR3 in amino acids: CASSLRGPGSPLHF. DNA for the CDR3: TGTGCCAGCAGTCTTAGGGGGCCTGGTTCACCCCTCCACTTT.

V gene TRBV4-2 combines with J gene TRBJ2-1; D may correspond to TRBD1 or TRBD2 (5 bases each). The CDR3 totals 14 residues. Between the trimmed V and J ends, which lost 5 bases and 5 bases, there was a span of 13 bases. Germline CDR1 reads LGHNA; CDR2 reads YNFKEQ. Here the CDR3 reads CASSFRGVNNEQFF. CDR3 nucleotide sequence: TGTGCCAGCAGCTTCCGAGGGGTAAACAATGAGCAGTTCTTC.

V is TRBV7-2 and J is TRBJ2-1; D is possibly TRBD1 or TRBD2 (5 bases each). CDR1 and CDR2 (germline): SGHTA, FQGNSA. This CDR3 has 15 amino acids. V was trimmed by 0 bases and J by 2 bases, leaving 8 bases between them. The CDR3 region has the DNA TGTGCCAGCAGCTTAGCCGGGGCCGCCTACAATGAGCAGTTCTTC. Its protein is CASSLAGAAYNEQFF.

The CDR3 coding sequence is TGTGCCATTCCCGGACTACCAAGCACAGATACGCAGTATTTT. Translation gives CAIPGLPSTDTQYF. V usage is TRBV7-9 and J usage is TRBJ2-3, with D tentatively TRBD2 (6 bases). Trimming took 10 bases from V and 0 from J, leaving 14 bases between them. The germline V gene has CDR1 SEHNR and CDR2 FQNEAQ (reference sequence). The CDR3 runs 14 residues.

This rearrangement joins TRBV5-1 to TRBJ2-5, with D tentatively TRBD1 (5 bases). The J call may be faulty, since TRBJ2-7 better matches the DNA end. Germline V lookup: CDR1 SGHRS, CDR2 YFSETQ. CDR3 length: 15 residues. The CDR3 region has the DNA TGCGCCAGCAGCTCCCACGGCAGGGATTACTACGAGCAGTACTTC. Translation: CASSSHGRDYYEQYF.

The count of this clone is one. The chain combines TRBV20-1 with TRBJ2-5; D is uncertain. The CDR3 contains 11 residues. Trimming took 7 bases from V and 2 from J, leaving 8 bases between them. CDR1 is DFQATT and CDR2 is SNEGSKA in the germline V gene (reference sequence). Here the CDR3 reads CSVTHQETQYF. Written as DNA, the CDR3 is TGCAGTGTCACCCATCAAGAGACCCAGTACTTC.

The genes are TRBV4-3 and TRBJ2-1; D might be TRBD2 (6 bases). Germline CDR1 reads LGHNA; CDR2 reads YSLEER. The CDR3 runs to 17 residues. The V end was cut by 0 bases, the J end by 7 bases, with 19 bases between. CDR3 bases: TGCGCCAGCAGCCAAGATTTTCTGCGGGAATTGATAAATGAGCAGTTCTTC. This codes for CASSQDFLRELINEQFF.

The rearrangement links TRBV5-1 to TRBJ1-4; D call uncertain. Trimming left V 3 bases short and J 0 bases short, with 6 bases between. Germline V gene lookup returns CDR1 SGHRS and CDR2 YFSETQ. This CDR3 is 14 amino acids long. The CDR3 sequence: CASSWSSTNEKLFF. The CDR3 region has the DNA TGCGCCAGCAGCTGGAGCTCAACTAATGAAAAACTGTTTTTT.

V is TRBV27 and J is TRBJ2-2, with D perhaps given as TRBD1 or TRBD2 (5 bases each). V lost 10 bases, J lost 2 bases, and 17 bases lay in between. Germline V lookup: CDR1 MNHEY, CDR2 SMNVEV (reference sequence). CDR3 length: 15 amino acids. CDR3 sequence (DNA): TGTGCCAAAACCTACGGGGCGGTTAACACCGGGGAGCTGTTTTTT. Protein sequence: CAKTYGAVNTGELFF.

The rearrangement joins TRBV5-1 to TRBJ1-1; D gene unclear. The V and J ends lost 5 bases and 0 bases respectively, with 11 bases between them. Germline CDR1 is SGHRS and CDR2 is YFSETQ. The CDR3 has 14 amino acids. The CDR3 region has the DNA TGCGCCAGCAGGACTGGAGGTATGAACACTGAAGCTTTCTTT. The encoded protein is CASRTGGMNTEAFF.

This clone was counted only a few times. The chain couples TRBV30 to TRBJ2-1; D is unclear. This CDR3 region has 12 residues. Germline V gene sequence: CDR1 GTSNPN, CDR2 SVGIG (reference sequence). V lost 2 bases to trimming and J lost 3 bases, with 5 bases between them. DNA for the CDR3: TGTGCCTGGAGTAGGCTCTACAATGAGCAGTTCTTC. Translation: CAWSRLYNEQFF.

This chain connects TRBV11-3 to TRBJ2-2; TRBD1 matches 9 bases. The CDR3 has 16 amino acids. Germline values: CDR1 SGHNT, CDR2 YENEEA. The junction had 9 bases not matched to a gene; V was cut back by 5 bases and J by 5 bases. CDR3 loop: CASSPWTGDGTGELFF. CDR3 sequence (DNA): TGTGCCAGCAGCCCCTGGACAGGGGATGGGACCGGGGAGCTGTTTTTT.

The CDR3 region has the DNA TGTGCCAGCAGCTTACCACCTAGCGGGGCGCAAGAGACCCAGTACTTC. Protein sequence: CASSLPPSGAQETQYF. This chain joins TRBV5-4 and TRBJ2-5; 9 bases align to TRBD2. Looked up from germline, CDR1 is SGHNT and CDR2 is YYREEE (reference sequence). The CDR3 runs to 16 residues. Trimming took 2 bases from V and 2 from J; bases not matched to a gene: 7.

J is TRBJ2-7 and V is TRBV19; D is unresolved. CDR1 and CDR2 (germline): LNHDA, SQIVND (reference sequence). The V end was cut by 3 bases, the J end by 3 bases, with 9 bases between. This CDR3 region has 13 residues. The CDR3 sequence: CASSMERFYEQYF. As DNA, the CDR3 is TGTGCCAGTAGTATGGAGAGATTCTACGAGCAGTACTTC.

A remark on this clone: The junction does not match germline at one end; this may be a read error. The chain links TRBV6-1 to TRBJ2-2, with D tentatively TRBD1 or TRBD2 (7 bases each). The germline CDR1 and CDR2 sequences are MNHNS and SASEGT. This CDR3 is built from 15 residues. CDR3 amino acids: CASGERRGGTGELFF. The CDR3 nucleotides are TGTGCCAGCGGTGAACGCAGGGGGGGGACCGGGGAGCTGTTTTTT.

The chain carries TRBV27 and TRBJ2-3; weak D call: TRBD2 (5 bases). The germline CDR1 and CDR2 sequences are MNHEY and SMNVEV (reference sequence). The V end lost 5 bases, the J end lost 5 bases, and 23 bases lay between the germline ends. This CDR3 is built from 17 residues. The CDR3 loop reads CASSPVRRSPLGDTQYF. The CDR3 DNA reads TGTGCCAGCAGTCCGGTCCGGAGGTCCCCTTTGGGAGATACGCAGTATTTT.

This chain joins TRBV27 and TRBJ2-7, with D unclear. CDR1 is MNHEY, CDR2 SMNVEV, per germline (reference sequence). The CDR3 is 14 amino acids. Trimming shortened V by 7 bases and J by 3 bases, and 16 bases separated the two germline ends. This CDR3 reads CASTRTANHYEQYF. In nucleotides, the CDR3 is TGTGCCAGCACAAGGACGGCAAATCACTACGAGCAGTACTTC.

This clone was recorded a few times. Other DNA sequences in the sample encode the same CDR3. In DNA form, the CDR3 reads TGTGCCAGCAGAAGGACAGGTCGCAATCAGCCCCAGCATTTT. It specifies CASRRTGRNQPQHF. The chain links TRBV6-5 to TRBJ1-5; TRBD1 matches at 7 bases. V gave up 6 bases and J gave up 2 bases; unmatched junction bases: 4. Per germline, CDR1 MNHEY and CDR2 SVGAGI. CDR3 length: 14 residues.

Only a few counts were recorded for this clone. The CDR3 here is CASSVGGGYEQYF. The CDR3 DNA follows: TGTGCCAGCAGTGTAGGGGGTGGCTACGAGCAGTACTTC. The V call is TRBV25-1, the J call TRBJ2-7; tentatively, D is TRBD1 (6 bases). Trimming pared 4 bases from V and 3 bases from J, leaving 10 bases between. The CDR3 runs to 13 residues. Germline values: CDR1 MGHDK, CDR2 SYGVNS.

This rearrangement joins TRBV11-3 to TRBJ2-5, with a possible D match to TRBD1 (5 bases). Germline lookup yields CDR1 SGHNT and CDR2 YENEEA. The CDR3 loop spans 13 amino acids. The germline V and J ends were trimmed by 1 base and 2 bases, with 5 bases remaining between them. CDR3 residues: CASSLGTQETQYF. The DNA for the CDR3 is TGTGCCAGCAGCTTAGGGACACAAGAGACCCAGTACTTC.

V and J are TRBV6-5 and TRBJ2-1, with D possibly TRBD2 on 6 matching bases. CDR3 length: 14 amino acids. Germline CDR1 reads MNHEY; CDR2 reads SVGAGI. V lost 5 bases, J lost 10 bases, and 18 bases lay in between. As DNA, the CDR3 is TGTGCCAGCAGTCCTCTAACTAGCCCTTTGGAGCAGTTCTTC. Translated: CASSPLTSPLEQFF.

V gene TRBV9 combines with J gene TRBJ1-4; 10 bases line up with TRBD1. The germline gives CDR1 SGDLS, CDR2 YYNGEE. Unmatched junction bases numbered 7, after V lost 4 bases and J lost 7 bases. The CDR3 covers 15 residues. The CDR3 sequence is CASSPTDRGFEKLFF. CDR3 DNA sequence: TGTGCCAGCAGCCCAACGGACAGGGGGTTTGAAAAACTGTTTTTT. Using reference TRBV9 and TRBJ1-4 for the parts outside the CDR3, the full variable domain is DSGVTQTPKHLITATGQRVTLRCSPRSGDLSVYWYQQSLDQGLQFLIQYYNGEERAKGNILERFSAQQFPDLHSELNLSSLELGDSALYFCASSPTDRGFEKLFFGSGTQLSVL.

The chain is built from TRBV5-6 and TRBJ2-5; 7 positions match TRBD2. Germline V lookup: CDR1 SGHDT, CDR2 YYEEEE. The CDR3 sequence is 14 residues long. With 0 bases clipped from V and 5 bases from J, the junction kept 4 bases outside the gene matches. CDR3 DNA: TGTGCCAGCAGCTTGGCAAAGGGAGGGGAGACCCAGTACTTC. This encodes CASSLAKGGETQYF.

This chain connects TRBV19 to TRBJ2-2, with TRBD2 identical over 9 bases. The V gene end was trimmed by 1 base and the J gene end by 5 bases; junction bases not matched to a gene: 5. The CDR3 has 16 residues. Germline-derived CDR1 and CDR2 are LNHDA and SQIVND (reference sequence). The CDR3 coding sequence is TGTGCCAGTAGTATAGGACTAGCGGCAACTACCGGGGAGCTGTTTTTT. Its protein is CASSIGLAATTGELFF. The whole variable domain, filled in from reference TRBV19 and TRBJ2-2, reads DGGITQSPKYLFRKEGQNVTLSCEQNLNHDAMYWYRQDPGQGLRLIYYSQIVNDFQKGDIAEGYSVSREKKESFPLTVTSAQKNPTAFYLCASSIGLAATTGELFFGEGSRLTVL.

This chain uses TRBV5-1 with TRBJ1-4; weak D call: TRBD1 (6 bases). The CDR3 spans 15 residues. CDR1 and CDR2 (germline): SGHRS, YFSETQ. V was clipped by 4 bases and J by 4 bases, with 14 bases between them. CDR3 loop: CASSPDTGLNEKLFF. CDR3 DNA sequence: TGCGCCAGCAGCCCCGATACAGGGCTTAATGAAAAACTGTTTTTT. Full variable domain (rest looked up from reference TRBV5-1 and TRBJ1-4): KAGVTQTPRYLIKTRGQQVTLSCSPISGHRSVSWYQQTPGQGLQFLFEYFSETQRNKGNFPGRFSGRQFSNSRSEMNVSTLELGDSALYLCASSPDTGLNEKLFFGSGTQLSVL.

This sequence joins TRBV7-9 and TRBJ1-1; maybe TRBD1 (5 bases). CDR3 length: 16 residues. Per germline, CDR1 SEHNR and CDR2 FQNEAQ (reference sequence). Trimming shortened V by 4 bases and J by 7 bases, and 22 bases separated the two germline ends. CDR3 nucleotides: TGTGCCAGCAGCTCTGCGGAGGGGCGTGAACAAGGTGAAGCTTTCTTT. This codes for CASSSAEGREQGEAFF.